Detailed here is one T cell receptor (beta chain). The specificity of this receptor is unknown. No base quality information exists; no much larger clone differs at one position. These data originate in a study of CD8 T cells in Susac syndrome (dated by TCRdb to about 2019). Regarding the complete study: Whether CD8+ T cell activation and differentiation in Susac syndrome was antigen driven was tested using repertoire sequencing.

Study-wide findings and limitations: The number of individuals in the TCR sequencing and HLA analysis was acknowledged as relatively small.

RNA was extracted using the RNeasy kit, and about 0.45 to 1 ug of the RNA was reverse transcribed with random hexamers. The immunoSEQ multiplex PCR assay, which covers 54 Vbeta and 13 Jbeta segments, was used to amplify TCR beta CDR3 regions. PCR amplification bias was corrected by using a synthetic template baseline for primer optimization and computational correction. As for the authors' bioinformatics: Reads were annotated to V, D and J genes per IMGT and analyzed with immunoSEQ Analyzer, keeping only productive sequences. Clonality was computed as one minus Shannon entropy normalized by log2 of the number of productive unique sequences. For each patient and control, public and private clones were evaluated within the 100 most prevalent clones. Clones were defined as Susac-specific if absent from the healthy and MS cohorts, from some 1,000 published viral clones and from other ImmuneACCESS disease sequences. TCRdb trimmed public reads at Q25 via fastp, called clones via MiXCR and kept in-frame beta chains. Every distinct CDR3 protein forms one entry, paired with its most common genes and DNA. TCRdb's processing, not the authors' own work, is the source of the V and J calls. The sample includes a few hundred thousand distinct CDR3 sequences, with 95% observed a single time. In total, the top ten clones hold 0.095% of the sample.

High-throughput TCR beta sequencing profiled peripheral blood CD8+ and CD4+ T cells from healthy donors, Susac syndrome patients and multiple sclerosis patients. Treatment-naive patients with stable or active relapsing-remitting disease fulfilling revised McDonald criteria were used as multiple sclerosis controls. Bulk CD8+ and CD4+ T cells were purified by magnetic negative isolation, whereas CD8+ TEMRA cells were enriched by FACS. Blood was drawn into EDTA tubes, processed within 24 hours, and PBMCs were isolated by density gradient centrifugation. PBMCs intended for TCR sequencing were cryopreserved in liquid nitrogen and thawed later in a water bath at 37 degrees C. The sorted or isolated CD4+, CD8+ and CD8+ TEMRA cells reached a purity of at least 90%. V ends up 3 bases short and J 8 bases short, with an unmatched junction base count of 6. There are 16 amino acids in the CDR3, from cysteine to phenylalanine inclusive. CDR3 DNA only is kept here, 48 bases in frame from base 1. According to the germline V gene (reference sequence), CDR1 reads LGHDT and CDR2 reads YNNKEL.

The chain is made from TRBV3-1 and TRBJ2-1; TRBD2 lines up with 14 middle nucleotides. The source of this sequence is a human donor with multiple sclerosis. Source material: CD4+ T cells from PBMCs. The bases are TGTGCCAGCAGCCAGAGACTAGCGGGGGGGCCGTATGAGCAGTTCTTC. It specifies CASSQRLAGGPYEQFF.